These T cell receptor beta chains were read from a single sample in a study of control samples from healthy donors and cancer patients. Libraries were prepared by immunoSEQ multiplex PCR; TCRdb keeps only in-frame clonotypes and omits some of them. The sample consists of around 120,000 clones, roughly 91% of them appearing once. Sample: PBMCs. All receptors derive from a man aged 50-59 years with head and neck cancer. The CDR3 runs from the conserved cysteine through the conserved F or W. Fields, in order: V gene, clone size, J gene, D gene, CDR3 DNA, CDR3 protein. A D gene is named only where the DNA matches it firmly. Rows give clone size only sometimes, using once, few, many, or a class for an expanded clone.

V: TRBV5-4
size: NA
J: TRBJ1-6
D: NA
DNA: TGTGCCAGCAGCTTTTATCAGGGGATTAATTCACCCCTCCACTTT
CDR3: CASSFYQGINSPLHF

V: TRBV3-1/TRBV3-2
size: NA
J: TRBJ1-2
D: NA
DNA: TGTGCCAGCAGCCAACTTGGGGCGTGGGGCTACACCTTC
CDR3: CASSQLGAWGYTF

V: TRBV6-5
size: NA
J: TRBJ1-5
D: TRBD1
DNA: TGTGCCAGCAGCCGAGTCGGGACAGCAGATCAGCCCCAGCATTTT
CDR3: CASSRVGTADQPQHF

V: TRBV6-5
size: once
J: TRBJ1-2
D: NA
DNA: TGTGCCAGCAGTATGTCCCCTAACTATGGCTACACCTTC
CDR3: CASSMSPNYGYTF

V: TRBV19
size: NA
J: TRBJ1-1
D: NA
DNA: TGTGCCAGCGCGGGACCGACCACTGAAGCTTTCTTT
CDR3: CASAGPTTEAFF

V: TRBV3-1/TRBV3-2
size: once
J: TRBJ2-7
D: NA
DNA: TGTGCCAGCAGCCAAGGTGGGGACGCAAACAGAAAGCAGTACTTC
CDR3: CASSQGGDANRKQYF

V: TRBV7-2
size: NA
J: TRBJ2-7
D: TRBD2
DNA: TGTGCCAGCAGCTTACGTAGGACTAGCGGGGGACAAGTATACGAGCAGTACTTC
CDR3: CASSLRRTSGGQVYEQYF

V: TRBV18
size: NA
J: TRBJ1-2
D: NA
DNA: TGTGCCAGCTCACCCACCCGGGTGGATATAGGCGATGGCTACACCTTC
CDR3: CASSPTRVDIGDGYTF

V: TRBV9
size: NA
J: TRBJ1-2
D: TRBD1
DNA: TGTGCCAGCAGCGTAGATGTCCGACAGGGGTATGGCTACACCTTC
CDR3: CASSVDVRQGYGYTF

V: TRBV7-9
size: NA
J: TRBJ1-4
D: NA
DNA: TGTGCCAGCAGCTTAGGCGTAGGGGTCGGAACTAATGAAAAACTGTTTTTT
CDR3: CASSLGVGVGTNEKLFF